This TCR beta chain stems from a study of spatial heterogeneity in lung cancer. Study-wide context: Sequences of the beta chain were consistently detected in greater numbers than alpha-chain sequences. The average count in raw reads for each unique TCR and UMI combination exceeded eight appearances.

Time point here: sample taken at primary tumor resection. Unsorted whole RNA from tumor, nontumor lung or frozen PBMC underwent sequencing. This clonotype showed up many times. On each TCR cDNA molecule, a unique molecular identifier was present. TCRdb fed the 5' RACE reads into MiXCR, producing one record per CDR3 protein. The sample carries nearly 15,000 distinct CDR3 sequences, 6.5% to 8.5% recorded once. The origin of this receptor is a female donor with early-stage non-small cell lung cancer. The sample was PBMCs, taken at surgery.

The CDR3 here is CASSSNYEQYF. In DNA, the CDR3 is TGTGCCAGCTCCTCGAACTACGAGCAGTACTTC. The J gene is TRBJ2-7, the V gene TRBV7-9, with D unclear. V lost 8 bases and J lost 3, with 8 bases in between. The CDR3 spans 11 residues. Germline lookup yields CDR1 SEHNR and CDR2 FQNEAQ (reference sequence).